This T cell receptor (beta chain) was identified in a study of Graves' ophthalmopathy and Graves' hyperthyroidism. As for the study in general: Samples of peripheral blood were obtained at initial diagnosis, prior to treatment of any kind.

RNA transcripts were the source from which TCR beta CDR3 regions were amplified. The authors performed first-round RT-PCR with HTBI primers and then a second-round multiplex PCR. MiXCR, applied by TCRdb to the multiplex PCR reads, yields one record per CDR3 protein. The table includes 650,000 to 900,000 distinct CDR3 sequences, about 44% detected once. With 8 bases clipped from V and 5 bases from J, the junction kept 6 bases outside the gene matches. This CDR3 is built from 14 residues. Germline loops: CDR1 MGHDK, CDR2 SYGVNS. Note on this clonotype: Antigen: not known.

Findings and caveats of the study: Blood repertoires reportedly contained most expanded thyroid clonotypes above 0.001 frequency.

This clonotype was obtained from an adult man with Graves' ophthalmopathy. The specimen sequenced was peripheral blood. The chain uses TRBV25-1 and TRBJ1-4; 9 bases agree with TRBD1. The DNA of the CDR3 is TGTGCCAGCTCAATCGGACAGGGGAATGAAAAACTGTTTTTT. Translated: CASSIGQGNEKLFF.